The clone carrying this TCR beta chain was counted a few times. Germline V gene lookup returns CDR1 SGHNT and CDR2 YENEEA. Trimming stripped 5 bases from V and 5 bases from J, with 14 bases between. This CDR3 has 14 amino acids. This entry is derived from a study of blood T cells in healthy people across ages. For the second PCR, which ran for about 7 to 11 cycles, a sample-barcoded 5' primer and a J-beta primer mix were used. TCRdb analysed the 5' RACE reads with MiXCR anew, one entry per CDR3 protein. The sample contains about 780,000 distinct CDR3 sequences, 62% of which appear only once. The V and J genes are TRBV11-3 and TRBJ2-3; D perhaps matches TRBD1 (5 bases). Sequenced: blood. The TCR originated in a man between 25 and 39 years old in good health. The CDR3 nucleotides read TGTGCCAGCAGCCAAGCCCAGGGCGGAGATACGCAGTATTTT. It yields the protein CASSQAQGGDTQYF.